This is a list of T cell receptor beta chains from one sample in a study of T cells expressing NK-cell markers. From the 5' RACE reads, TCRdb lists one entry per CDR3 protein and no DNA. The specimen's table records roughly 110,000 distinct CDR3 sequences. The source material was blood T cells: a sorted CD56 or NKG2C T cell subset, CD4+ or CD8+ T cells, or bulk PBMC T cells (not recorded which). Receptors were obtained from a woman aged 18-70 years in good health. CDR3s include the opening cysteine and the closing phenylalanine or tryptophan.

j_call: TRBJ2-1
v_call: TRBV5-1
cdr3_aa: CASSSATGDNEQFF

j_call: TRBJ2-1
v_call: TRBV15
cdr3_aa: CATSRFLADNEQFF

j_call: TRBJ2-2
v_call: TRBV29-1
cdr3_aa: CSVTGRAGELFF

j_call: TRBJ2-1
v_call: TRBV7-3
cdr3_aa: CASSWGGLAGDNEQFF

j_call: TRBJ2-1
v_call: TRBV24-1
cdr3_aa: CATSLGGNEQFF

j_call: TRBJ2-1
v_call: TRBV27
cdr3_aa: CASSLFLTGRDGEQFF

j_call: TRBJ2-5
v_call: TRBV12-3/TRBV12-4
cdr3_aa: CASSLIPGKETQYF

j_call: TRBJ1-2
v_call: TRBV29-1
cdr3_aa: CSVAGLRDYGYTF

j_call: TRBJ2-7
v_call: TRBV29-1
cdr3_aa: CSVEPGLSSYEQYF

j_call: TRBJ2-1
v_call: TRBV2
cdr3_aa: CASSDGGSYNEQFF

j_call: TRBJ2-7
v_call: TRBV4-3
cdr3_aa: CASSQDLTGSYEQYF

j_call: TRBJ2-3
v_call: TRBV10-3
cdr3_aa: CAISEPADTQYF

j_call: TRBJ1-1
v_call: TRBV12-3/TRBV12-4
cdr3_aa: CASSLDRGLNTEAFF

j_call: TRBJ1-5
v_call: TRBV12-3/TRBV12-4
cdr3_aa: CASSLGQALFSEPQHF

j_call: TRBJ2-1
v_call: TRBV4-1
cdr3_aa: CASSQAVSGFYNEQFF

j_call: TRBJ2-1
v_call: TRBV25-1
cdr3_aa: CASSLAGQDGYNEQFF

j_call: TRBJ2-1
v_call: TRBV7-2
cdr3_aa: CASTPRGGGNEQFF

j_call: TRBJ1-2
v_call: TRBV2
cdr3_aa: CASSEGSIGFDYGYTF

j_call: TRBJ1-5
v_call: TRBV27
cdr3_aa: CASANQGGWHQPQHF

j_call: TRBJ2-7
v_call: TRBV27
cdr3_aa: CASRPGLAIYEQYF

j_call: TRBJ1-2
v_call: TRBV28
cdr3_aa: CASSGKTGAGYGYTF

j_call: TRBJ2-3
v_call: TRBV19
cdr3_aa: CASSISSVDTQYF

j_call: TRBJ2-7
v_call: TRBV18
cdr3_aa: CASSPQLAGAYEQYF

j_call: TRBJ2-1
v_call: TRBV20-1
cdr3_aa: CSALAGRQHNEQFF

j_call: TRBJ2-2
v_call: TRBV12-3/TRBV12-4
cdr3_aa: CASSFFPNTGELFF

j_call: TRBJ2-1
v_call: TRBV6-1
cdr3_aa: CASSPQGSYNEQFF

j_call: TRBJ2-7
v_call: TRBV5-4
cdr3_aa: CATGLAGGVDEQYF

j_call: TRBJ2-5
v_call: TRBV29-1
cdr3_aa: CSAWTSGGQETQYF

j_call: TRBJ2-1
v_call: TRBV15
cdr3_aa: CATSREGRLAGYNEQFF

j_call: TRBJ1-5
v_call: TRBV7-9
cdr3_aa: CASSLGTGLGQPQHF

j_call: TRBJ2-3
v_call: TRBV7-2
cdr3_aa: CASSLVASAGDTDTQYF

j_call: TRBJ2-2
v_call: TRBV20-1
cdr3_aa: CSARVGVGTGELFF